Listed here are 23 T cell receptor beta chains from one sample, sequenced in a study of blood T cell repertoires in COVID-19. Generated by immunoSEQ multiplex PCR, the TCRdb table keeps only in-frame clones and is missing some. The sample yields under 250,000 clones, more than 85% seen once. Material for sequencing was peripheral blood. Every receptor here comes from a man aged 55-75 years with COVID-19, enrolled during active disease.

The chain couples TRBV10-3 to TRBJ1-5; no clear D gene. The CDR3 contains 13 residues. Between the trimmed V and J ends, which lost 4 bases and 4 bases, there was a span of 8 bases. Per germline, CDR1 ENHRY and CDR2 SYGVKD. CDR3 in amino acids: CAISAIANQPQHF. Written as DNA, the CDR3 is TGTGCCATCAGTGCGATAGCTAATCAGCCCCAGCATTTT.

The chain joins TRBV6-6 to TRBJ1-3, with TRBD1 matching over 7 bases. V gave up 7 bases and J gave up 0 bases; unmatched junction bases: 6. The CDR3 consists of 15 residues. Germline V gives CDR1 MNHNY, CDR2 SVGAGI (reference sequence). In DNA form, the CDR3 reads TGTGCCAGCACCGATAGACAGGGCTCTGGAAACACCATATATTTT. Amino acid sequence: CASTDRQGSGNTIYF.

The CDR3 sequence: CASSRSGADTQYF. As DNA, the CDR3 is TGTGCCAGCAGTCGTAGCGGGGCAGATACGCAGTATTTT. The chain couples TRBV7-2 to TRBJ2-3; 8 bases line up with TRBD2. In germline, CDR1 is SGHTA, CDR2 FQGNSA. The CDR3 sequence is 13 residues long. With 6 bases clipped from V and 4 bases from J, the junction kept 3 bases outside the gene matches.

The genes are TRBV27 and TRBJ2-1; the D gene is possibly TRBD2 (5 bases). Germline lookup yields CDR1 MNHEY and CDR2 SMNVEV (reference sequence). The V end was cut by 6 bases, the J end by 9 bases, with 9 bases between. The CDR3 extends over 11 amino acids. In DNA form, the CDR3 reads TGTGCCAGCAGGTCGAGCGGTGAGCAGTTCTTC. Protein: CASRSSGEQFF.

The chain combines TRBV2 with TRBJ2-3; D is perhaps TRBD2 (6 bases). The CDR3 extends over 19 amino acids. Germline CDR1 reads SNHLY; CDR2 reads FYNNEI. Trimming left V 2 bases short and J 1 base short, with 22 bases between. The DNA of the CDR3 is TGTGCCAGCAGTGAAACCAGCTTCCGCCGTGGAGGGGGCACAGATACGCAGTATTTT. Its translation is CASSETSFRRGGGTDTQYF.

This chain joins TRBV27 and TRBJ2-7; TRBD1 aligns across 9 bases. Per the germline V gene, CDR1 is MNHEY and CDR2 is SMNVEV (reference sequence). The CDR3 contains 15 residues. Trimming removed 5 bases from V and 6 bases from J; junction bases left unmatched: 11. The CDR3 sequence is CASSTPGTGRGEQYF. The CDR3 DNA reads as TGTGCCAGCAGTACCCCCGGGACAGGGCGTGGCGAGCAGTACTTC.

This chain uses TRBV28 with TRBJ2-2; 7 nucleotides align to TRBD1. V lost 6 bases, J lost 5 bases, and 6 bases stayed unmatched. There are 14 residues in the CDR3. Germline CDR1 MDHEN, CDR2 SYDVKM. DNA for the CDR3: TGTGCCAGCAGCGACAACAGGGGAACCGGGGAGCTGTTTTTT. Protein: CASSDNRGTGELFF.

V gene TRBV11-2 combines with J gene TRBJ1-1; possibly TRBD1 for D (5 bases). This CDR3 is built from 15 residues. Trimming left V 5 bases short and J 4 bases short, with 17 bases between. CDR1 SGHAT and CDR2 FQNNGV come from the germline V gene. CDR3 in amino acids: CASSRQGRGVTEAFF. DNA of the CDR3: TGTGCCAGCAGCCGCCAAGGGAGGGGAGTCACTGAAGCTTTCTTT.

A single count supports this clone. The V call is TRBV6-6, the J call TRBJ1-1; D may be TRBD1 (5 bases). The CDR3 is 14 residues long. Looked up from germline, CDR1 is MNHNY and CDR2 is SVGAGI (reference sequence). V was shortened by 6 bases and J by 3 bases, with 14 bases between the two germline ends. The CDR3 loop reads CASRTGGRDTEAFF. The CDR3, as DNA: TGTGCCAGCAGGACGGGGGGAAGGGACACTGAAGCTTTCTTT.

This chain links TRBV6-2 or TRBV6-3 with TRBJ2-3, with TRBD2 matching 12 bases. Germline CDR1 MNHEY, CDR2 SVGEGT. The CDR3 consists of 18 residues. Trimming removed 6 bases from V and 0 bases from J; junction bases left unmatched: 10. This chain's CDR3 is CASSPASGRAESTDTQYF. The CDR3 coding sequence is TGTGCCAGCAGCCCTGCTAGCGGGAGGGCCGAGAGCACAGATACGCAGTATTTT.

This sequence joins TRBV2 and TRBJ1-2, with 9 bases fitting TRBD1. Germline V CDR1 and CDR2: SNHLY, FYNNEI. V was pared by 7 bases and J by 1 base, with 4 bases of the junction left unmatched. CDR3 size: 14 residues. The CDR3 sequence is CASTGTGFNYGYTF. In DNA form, the CDR3 reads TGTGCCAGCACCGGGACAGGGTTTAACTATGGCTACACCTTC.

CDR3: CASSPGLYEQYF. The CDR3, as DNA: TGTGCCAGCAGCCCGGGACTCTACGAGCAGTACTTC. This chain joins TRBV12-3 or TRBV12-4 and TRBJ2-7, with TRBD2 as a possible D gene (6 bases). The V and J ends lost 6 bases and 3 bases respectively, with 9 bases between them. CDR3 length: 12 residues.

The rearrangement joins TRBV30 to TRBJ1-2, with 8 bases fitting TRBD1. The V segment lost 3 bases and the J segment 2 bases; nucleotides outside the gene matches: 11. Germline CDR1 GTSNPN, CDR2 SVGIG (reference sequence). The CDR3 is 16 residues long. Written as DNA, the CDR3 is TGTGCCTGGAGCCTGCCACGCCACAGGGGGAACTATGGCTACACCTTC. It codes for CAWSLPRHRGNYGYTF.

This chain joins TRBV5-6 and TRBJ1-2, with 7 bases fitting TRBD1. This CDR3 has 15 amino acids. V lost 6 bases to trimming and J lost 12 bases; unmatched junction nucleotides: 20. Germline values: CDR1 SGHDT, CDR2 YYEEEE. The CDR3, as DNA: TGTGCCAGCACCTCATACCCGACGGACAGGCAGACCGACACCTTC. Its protein product is CASTSYPTDRQTDTF.

The chain has TRBV5-1 and TRBJ1-4; 9 bases are a match to TRBD1. The CDR3 has 14 amino acids. Germline CDR1 reads SGHRS; CDR2 reads YFSETQ. With V trimmed by 4 bases and J by 7 bases, 5 bases remained unmatched. The CDR3 reads CASSTRQGGEKLFF. The CDR3 nucleotides are TGCGCCAGCAGCACAAGACAGGGGGGTGAAAAACTGTTTTTT.

The sample holds a few counts of this clone. The rearrangement joins TRBV9 to TRBJ2-6; no firm D call. Between the trimmed V and J ends, which lost 4 bases and 5 bases, there was a span of 10 bases. The CDR3 totals 14 residues. Germline values: CDR1 SGDLS, CDR2 YYNGEE. The CDR3 DNA reads as TGTGCCAGCAGCCCAGATCGTTGGGCCAACGTCCTGACTTTC. Residues: CASSPDRWANVLTF.

The rearrangement links TRBV7-9 to TRBJ1-2, with D possibly matching TRBD1 (6 bases). The germline V and J ends were trimmed by 4 bases and 2 bases, with 14 bases remaining between them. CDR1 and CDR2 from the germline V gene are SEHNR and FQNEAQ (reference sequence). This CDR3 is 15 amino acids long. The CDR3 is CASSSRFGQNYGYTF. CDR3 nucleotides: TGTGCCAGCAGCTCCCGCTTTGGACAGAACTATGGCTACACCTTC.

This rearrangement joins TRBV5-5 to TRBJ1-4; maybe TRBD1 (6 bases). The CDR3 is 15 amino acids. V lost 0 bases to trimming and J lost 8 bases, with 14 bases between them. CDR1 is SGHKS, CDR2 YYEKEE, per germline (reference sequence). The CDR3 sequence: CASSLAGAGGEKLFF. The CDR3 DNA reads as TGTGCCAGCAGCTTGGCAGGGGCCGGGGGGGAAAAACTGTTTTTT.

The chain recombines TRBV28 with TRBJ1-5; TRBD1 matches 9 bases. The CDR3 length is 17 residues. J lost 0 bases, V lost 4 bases, and 7 bases had no gene match. CDR1 and CDR2 from the germline V gene are MDHEN and SYDVKM. The CDR3 nucleotides are TGTGCCAGCAGTTCGGGACAGGGTCTTAATAGCAATCAGCCCCAGCATTTT. It specifies CASSSGQGLNSNQPQHF.

The chain links TRBV7-2 to TRBJ1-1; the D gene is possibly TRBD1 (5 bases). In germline, CDR1 is SGHTA, CDR2 FQGNSA. The V end lost 2 bases, the J end lost 3 bases, and 16 bases lay between the germline ends. The CDR3 contains 16 residues. The CDR3: CASSLRSFGGDTEAFF. Written as DNA, the CDR3 is TGTGCCAGCAGCTTACGGTCCTTTGGAGGGGACACTGAAGCTTTCTTT.

The chain combines TRBV18 with TRBJ1-5; TRBD1 agrees at 7 bases. Per germline, CDR1 KGHSH and CDR2 LQKENI. Trimming removed 5 bases from V and 4 bases from J; junction bases left unmatched: 2. This CDR3 spans 13 amino acids. CDR3 loop: CASSEGQNQPQHF. DNA of the CDR3: TGTGCCAGCTCAGAGGGACAGAATCAGCCCCAGCATTTT. Using reference TRBV18 and TRBJ1-5 for the parts outside the CDR3, the full variable domain is NAGVMQNPRHLVRRRGQEARLRCSPMKGHSHVYWYRQLPEEGLKFMVYLQKENIIDESGMPKERFSAEFPKEGPSILRIQQVVRGDSAAYFCASSEGQNQPQHFGDGTRLSIL.

The J gene is TRBJ1-4, the V gene TRBV19, with TRBD1 matching over 11 bases. After removal of 7 bases from V and 5 bases from J, the junction contained 9 bases not matched to a gene. The CDR3 runs to 16 residues. CDR1 is LNHDA, CDR2 SQIVND, per germline (reference sequence). CDR3 sequence: CASTLRTGGANEKLFF. The CDR3 DNA is TGTGCCAGTACCCTACGGACAGGGGGCGCGAATGAAAAACTGTTTTTT.

This chain uses TRBV27 with TRBJ1-1; 11 positions match TRBD1. V lost 6 bases, J lost 10 bases, and 13 bases stayed unmatched. In germline, CDR1 is MNHEY, CDR2 SMNVEV (reference sequence). The CDR3 runs 15 residues. The CDR3 DNA is TGTGCCAGCAGCCTCAGCCGGGACAGGGGGAGCGTAGCTTTCTTT. Encoded protein: CASSLSRDRGSVAFF.